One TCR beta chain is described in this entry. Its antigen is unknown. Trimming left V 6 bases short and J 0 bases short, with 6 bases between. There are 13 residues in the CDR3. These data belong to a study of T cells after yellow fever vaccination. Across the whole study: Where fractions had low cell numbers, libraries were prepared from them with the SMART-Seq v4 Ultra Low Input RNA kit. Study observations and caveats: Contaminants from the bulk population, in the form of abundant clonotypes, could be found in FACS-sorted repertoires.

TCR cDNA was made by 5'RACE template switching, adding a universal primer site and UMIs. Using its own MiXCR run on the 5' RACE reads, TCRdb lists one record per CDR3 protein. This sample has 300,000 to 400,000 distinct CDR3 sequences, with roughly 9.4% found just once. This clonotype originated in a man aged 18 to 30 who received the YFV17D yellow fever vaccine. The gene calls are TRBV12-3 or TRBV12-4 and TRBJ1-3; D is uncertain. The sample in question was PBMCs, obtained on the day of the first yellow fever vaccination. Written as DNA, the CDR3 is TGTGCCAGCAGCCAAGTCTCTGGAAACACCATATATTTT. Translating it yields CASSQVSGNTIYF.